Following are 17 T cell receptor beta chains from one sample sequenced in a study of T cell changes during pregnancy in multiple sclerosis. Using immunoSEQ multiplex PCR, the repertoire was profiled, and TCRdb retains in-frame clones only, with some absent. The repertoire holds more than 55,000 clones, with around 93% as singletons. The sample was peripheral blood, taken after pregnancy. Every receptor here comes from a female donor in good health, enrolled as a control in a pregnancy study.

The chain links TRBV7-3 to TRBJ2-3; TRBD2 agrees at 14 bases. J was trimmed by 5 bases and V by 5 bases; bases with no gene match: 6. The V gene's germline CDR1 is SGHTA and CDR2 FQGTGA. The CDR3 runs 16 residues. The CDR3 DNA follows: TGTGCCAGCAGCCTGACTAGCGGGGGGGCTAAAGATACGCAGTATTTT. Translating gives CASSLTSGGAKDTQYF.

This clone was picked up a small number of times. The chain joins TRBV7-2 to TRBJ2-2; D not resolved. The CDR3 covers 14 residues. V was shortened by 10 bases and J by 2 bases, with 14 bases between the two germline ends. Germline loops: CDR1 SGHTA, CDR2 FQGNSA. CDR3 region: CATDRWANTGELFF. As DNA, the CDR3 is TGTGCCACCGATCGCTGGGCCAACACCGGGGAGCTGTTTTTT.

In its sample, this clone was seen a few times. V is TRBV9 and J is TRBJ1-4, with no clear D. V lost 1 base, J lost 0 bases, and 7 bases lay in between. The CDR3 is made up of 15 amino acids. Germline V lookup: CDR1 SGDLS, CDR2 YYNGEE. CDR3 region: CASSVYSATNEKLFF. The CDR3 DNA sequence: TGTGCCAGCAGCGTATATAGCGCAACTAATGAAAAACTGTTTTTT. Full variable domain (rest looked up from reference TRBV9 and TRBJ1-4): DSGVTQTPKHLITATGQRVTLRCSPRSGDLSVYWYQQSLDQGLQFLIQYYNGEERAKGNILERFSAQQFPDLHSELNLSSLELGDSALYFCASSVYSATNEKLFFGSGTQLSVL.

The chain couples TRBV4-1 to TRBJ2-7; 7 nucleotides agree with TRBD2. CDR1 and CDR2 from the germline V gene are MGHRA and YSYEKL. V dropped 3 bases and J dropped 1; count of bases not matched to a gene: 9. The CDR3 contains 16 residues. CDR3 nucleotide sequence: TGCGCCAGCAGCCACTACTCTAGCGGCAATTCCTACGAGCAGTACTTC. As protein: CASSHYSSGNSYEQYF.

The chain joins TRBV6-1 to TRBJ1-2; D uncertain. Germline CDR1 MNHNS, CDR2 SASEGT. V was trimmed by 6 bases and J by 0 bases, leaving 14 bases between them. CDR3 length: 15 residues. CDR3 nucleotides: TGTGCCAGCAGCATTTCTATTCAGGCTAACTATGGCTACACCTTC. As protein: CASSISIQANYGYTF.

The chain couples TRBV10-3 to TRBJ2-7, with 9 bases identical to TRBD1. The CDR3 is 12 amino acids. In germline, CDR1 is ENHRY, CDR2 SYGVKD. V lost 6 bases and J lost 5; bases outside the gene matches: 2. The CDR3 loop reads CAIRGTGHEQYF. In DNA, the CDR3 is TGTGCCATCAGGGGGACAGGGCACGAGCAGTACTTC.

This clone has just one count. The chain's CDR3 is CASSGGGFSYNEQFF. CDR3 coding DNA: TGTGCCAGCAGCGGAGGGGGCTTCTCCTACAATGAGCAGTTCTTC. The chain couples TRBV5-6 to TRBJ2-1, with D possibly TRBD1 on 7 matching bases. CDR3 size: 15 residues. Germline V gives CDR1 SGHDT, CDR2 YYEEEE. V was trimmed by 4 bases and J by 0 bases, leaving 11 bases between them.

This rearrangement joins TRBV7-8 to TRBJ2-1, with D tentatively TRBD2 (6 bases). Trimming took off 2 bases at V and 9 bases at J, with 20 bases between the two ends. The CDR3 covers 16 residues. Germline V CDR1 and CDR2: SGHVS, FQNEAQ. CDR3 in DNA: TGTGCCAGCAGCTTATTTCCCGGGAGAGATTCAAGTGAGCAGTTCTTC. It codes for CASSLFPGRDSSEQFF.

This chain links TRBV28 with TRBJ2-7, with a weak D call TRBD2 (5 bases). Germline loops: CDR1 MDHEN, CDR2 SYDVKM. V lost 3 bases to trimming and J lost 4 bases, with 10 bases between them. The CDR3 sequence is 13 residues long. The DNA of the CDR3 is TGTGCCAGCAGTTTTGAGGGCTATTACGAGCAGTACTTC. Protein product: CASSFEGYYEQYF.

CDR3 loop: CASSHRANSPLHF. Written as DNA, the CDR3 is TGTGCCAGCAGCCACAGGGCCAATTCACCCCTCCACTTT. The J gene is TRBJ1-6, the V gene TRBV6-6, with D possibly TRBD1 on 6 matching bases. The ends were cut back, 6 bases at V and 7 bases at J, with 10 bases in the middle. The germline gives CDR1 MNHNY, CDR2 SVGAGI (reference sequence). The CDR3 has 13 amino acids.

This sequence joins TRBV6-5 and TRBJ2-2; TRBD2 matches 8 bases. After removal of 11 bases from V and 9 bases from J, the junction contained 17 bases not matched to a gene. Per germline, CDR1 MNHEY and CDR2 SVGAGI. This CDR3 contains 15 residues. CDR3 in DNA: TGTGCCGTAGAAGCGGGAGTTAAGGGGATCCGGGAGCTGTTTTTT. Its translation: CAVEAGVKGIRELFF.

The rearrangement joins TRBV27 to TRBJ2-1; 12 bases match TRBD1. The CDR3 has 15 residues. Per germline, CDR1 MNHEY and CDR2 SMNVEV (reference sequence). J was trimmed by 11 bases and V by 5 bases; bases with no gene match: 10. The CDR3 protein is CASSEWGTGGRKQFF. As DNA, the CDR3 is TGTGCCAGCAGTGAATGGGGGACAGGGGGCCGGAAGCAGTTCTTC.

The CDR3 sequence is CASSGELEDEQFF. The CDR3 DNA sequence: TGTGCCAGCAGTGGGGAGCTTGAGGATGAGCAGTTCTTC. This rearrangement joins TRBV2 to TRBJ2-1; possible D gene TRBD2, 5 bases. V gave up 4 bases and J gave up 8 bases, with 12 bases separating them. Germline V CDR1 and CDR2: SNHLY, FYNNEI. This CDR3 contains 13 residues.

The chain uses TRBV9 and TRBJ2-3; 13 bases are shared with TRBD2. Germline-derived CDR1 and CDR2 are SGDLS and YYNGEE. V dropped 3 bases and J dropped 2; count of bases not matched to a gene: 3. The CDR3 is 16 amino acids. CDR3 loop: CASSAGLAGATDTQYF. Written as DNA, the CDR3 is TGTGCCAGCAGCGCAGGACTAGCGGGGGCCACAGATACGCAGTATTTT.

This sequence joins TRBV12-2 and TRBJ2-2; the D call of TRBD2 is as the table states it, not checked on the DNA. TRBV12-2 is a pseudogene. The CDR3 length is 15 residues. The CDR3 nucleotides read TGTGCAAGTCGCTTAGGACTAGCGGGAGCCGGGGAGCTGTTTTTT. Encoded protein: CASRLGLAGAGELFF.

V is TRBV7-6 and J is TRBJ2-7; D is possibly TRBD1 (7 bases). CDR3 length: 14 residues. V dropped 3 bases and J dropped 6 bases, with 15 bases sitting between them. The germline V gene encodes CDR1 SGHVS and CDR2 FNYEAQ. The CDR3 DNA reads TGTGCCAGCAGCTTGGAGGGGGCAAAACGCGAGCAGTACTTC. Translation: CASSLEGAKREQYF.

The V gene is TRBV4-1, the J gene TRBJ1-3; D remains unclear. Trimming removed 0 bases at V and 5 bases at J, with 8 bases between. CDR3 size: 14 residues. The germline CDR1 and CDR2 sequences are MGHRA and YSYEKL. CDR3 nucleotides: TGCGCCAGCAGCCAAGAGAACAGCAGAAACACCATATATTTT. This codes for CASSQENSRNTIYF.